This is a list of T cell receptor beta chains from one sample in a study of T cell responses to AZD1222 COVID-19 vaccine. Data came from immunoSEQ multiplex PCR; TCRdb stores just in-frame clones and leaves some out. The data contain 70,000 to 90,000 clones, about 83% of them singletons. The specimen was peripheral blood, collected on day 0 of AZD1222 vaccination. The origin of the receptors is an adult in good health. Each CDR3 is given with its conserved first and last residue. D genes are given only for firm matches. Where a row states a size, it is once, few, many or the class of an expanded clone; other rows omit it.

V	J	size	D	DNA	CDR3
TRBV7-6	TRBJ1-1	NA	NA	TGTGCCAGCAGCCCAAGTCGGGGGAGTCACACTGAAGCTTTCTTT	CASSPSRGSHTEAFF
TRBV5-6	TRBJ1-5	NA	NA	TGTGCCAGCAGCTTGGGGCAGTGGGCCGATCAGCCCCAGCATTTT	CASSLGQWADQPQHF
TRBV5-1	TRBJ2-5	NA	NA	TGCGCCAGCAGCTCCCAACAGAGAACAGAGACCCAGTACTTC	CASSSQQRTETQYF
TRBV11-2	TRBJ2-5	NA	NA	TGTGCCAGCAGCTCCTCAGCGGAGACCCAGTACTTC	CASSSSAETQYF
TRBV15	TRBJ1-1	NA	TRBD1	TGTGCCACCAGCAGAGACCCAGGGGGCCTGAACACTGAAGCTTTCTTT	CATSRDPGGLNTEAFF
TRBV5-1	TRBJ2-7	NA	NA	TGCGCCAGCAGCTCAAGTGTCCCGACCTACGAGCAGTACTTC	CASSSSVPTYEQYF
TRBV6-5	TRBJ1-1	once	NA	TGTGCCAGCAGTCTACGGACGGACTACACTGAAGCTTTCTTT	CASSLRTDYTEAFF
TRBV30	TRBJ2-6	few	NA	TGTGCCCGCGACACGGCTGGGGCCAACGTCCTGACTTTC	CARDTAGANVLTF
TRBV28	TRBJ1-5	NA	TRBD1	TGTGCCAGCAGTCCTAGACAGGGGGCGCCGGGTCAGCCCCAGCATTTT	CASSPRQGAPGQPQHF
TRBV6-5	TRBJ1-5	NA	NA	TGTGCCAGCAGTAGATGGACGGGGGGGAATCAGCCCCAGCATTTT	CASSRWTGGNQPQHF